The clone carrying this T cell receptor beta chain has only one observation. Both 60 Vbeta primers and 13 Jbeta primers went into the PCR. Here immunoSEQ multiplex PCR was the method, and the copy in TCRdb shows in-frame clones only, minus some. The sample has 72,000 or so clones, approximately 77% seen once. This sample is drawn from a study of cytomegalovirus exposure and HLA in healthy donors. The ends lost 3 bases at V and 2 bases at J; junction bases unmatched: 6. The CDR3 has 16 residues. Germline V gene sequence: CDR1 MGHRA, CDR2 YSYEKL. Sequenced sample: PBMCs. This clonotype originated in a woman aged 30 to 39 in good health and CMV-seropositive. The genes are TRBV4-1 and TRBJ1-4; 7 nucleotides match TRBD1. The CDR3 spells CASSQGQTQTNEKLFF. The CDR3 nucleotides read TGCGCCAGCAGCCAGGGACAGACACAGACTAATGAAAAACTGTTTTTT.